The source of this T cell receptor beta chain is a study of CD8 T cells in Susac syndrome. This clonotype was detected only once. Germline V CDR1 and CDR2: MGHDK, SYGVNS. The CDR3 is 14 residues long. The V and J ends lost 2 bases and 5 bases respectively, with 10 bases between them. The RNA, roughly 0.5 to 1 ug, was put through reverse transcription using random hexamers. An immunoSEQ multiplex PCR generated amplified TCR beta CDR3 products spanning 54 Vbeta and 13 Jbeta. One entry per CDR3 protein, called by TCRdb with MiXCR from the immunoSEQ multiplex PCR reads. The sample holds tens of thousands of distinct CDR3 sequences; about 92% are singletons and the top ten take about 0.27%. From blood CD8+ and CD4+ T cells, the TCR beta chain was sequenced. The CD8+ and CD4+ T cells were negatively isolated, with the TEMRA cells enriched by FACS.

The sample consisted of CD8+ T cells from PBMCs. This clonotype was obtained from a human donor in good health. The chain uses TRBV25-1 and TRBJ2-1; maybe TRBD1 (5 bases). CDR3 in amino acids: CASSEGAMDNEQFF. The CDR3 nucleotides read TGTGCCAGCAGTGAAGGGGCTATGGACAATGAGCAGTTCTTC.